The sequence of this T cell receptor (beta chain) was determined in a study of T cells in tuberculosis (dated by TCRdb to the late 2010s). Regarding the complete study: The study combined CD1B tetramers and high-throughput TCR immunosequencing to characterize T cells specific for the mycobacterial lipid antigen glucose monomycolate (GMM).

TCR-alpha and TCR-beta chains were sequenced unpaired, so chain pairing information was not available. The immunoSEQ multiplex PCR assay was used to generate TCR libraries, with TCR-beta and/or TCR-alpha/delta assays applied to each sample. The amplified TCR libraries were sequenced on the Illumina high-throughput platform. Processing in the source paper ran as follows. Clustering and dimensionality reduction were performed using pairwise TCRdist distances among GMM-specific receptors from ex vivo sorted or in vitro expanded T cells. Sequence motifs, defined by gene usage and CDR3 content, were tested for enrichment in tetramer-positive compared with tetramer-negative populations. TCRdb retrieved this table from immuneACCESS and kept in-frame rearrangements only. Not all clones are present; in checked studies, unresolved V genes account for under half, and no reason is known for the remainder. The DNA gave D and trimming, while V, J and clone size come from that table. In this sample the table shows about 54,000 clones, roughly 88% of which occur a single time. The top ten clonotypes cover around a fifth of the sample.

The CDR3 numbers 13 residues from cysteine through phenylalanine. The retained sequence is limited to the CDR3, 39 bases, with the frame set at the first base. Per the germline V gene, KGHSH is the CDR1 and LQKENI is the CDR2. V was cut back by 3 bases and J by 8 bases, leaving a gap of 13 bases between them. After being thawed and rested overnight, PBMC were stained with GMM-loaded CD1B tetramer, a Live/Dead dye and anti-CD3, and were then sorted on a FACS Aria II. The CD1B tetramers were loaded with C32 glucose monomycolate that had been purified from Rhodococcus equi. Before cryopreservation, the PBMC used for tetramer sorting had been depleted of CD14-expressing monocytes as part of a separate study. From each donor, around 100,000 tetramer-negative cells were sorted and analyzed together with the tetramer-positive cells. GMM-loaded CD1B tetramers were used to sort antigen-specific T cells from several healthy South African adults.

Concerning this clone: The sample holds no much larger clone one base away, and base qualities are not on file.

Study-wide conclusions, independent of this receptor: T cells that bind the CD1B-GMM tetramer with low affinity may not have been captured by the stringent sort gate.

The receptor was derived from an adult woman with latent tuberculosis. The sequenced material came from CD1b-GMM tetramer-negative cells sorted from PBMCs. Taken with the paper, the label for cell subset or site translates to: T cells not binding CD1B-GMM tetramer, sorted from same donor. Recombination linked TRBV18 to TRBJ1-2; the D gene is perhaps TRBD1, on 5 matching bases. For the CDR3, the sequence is CASSPGGVGGYTF. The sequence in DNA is TGTGCCAGCTCACCCGGGGGGGTTGGCGGCTACACCTTC.